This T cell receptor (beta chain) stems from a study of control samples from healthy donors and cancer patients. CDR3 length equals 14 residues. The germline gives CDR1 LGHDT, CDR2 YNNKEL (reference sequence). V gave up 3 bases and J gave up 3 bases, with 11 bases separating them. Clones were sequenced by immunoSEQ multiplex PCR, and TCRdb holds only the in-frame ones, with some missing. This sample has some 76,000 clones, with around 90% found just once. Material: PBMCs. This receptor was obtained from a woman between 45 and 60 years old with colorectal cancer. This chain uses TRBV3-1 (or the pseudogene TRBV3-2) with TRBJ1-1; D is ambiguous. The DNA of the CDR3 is TGTGCCAGCAGCCATGGACGGGGAGACACTGAAGCTTTCTTT. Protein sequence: CASSHGRGDTEAFF.